These 3 T cell receptor beta chains came from one sample sequenced in a study of blood T cell repertoires in COVID-19. TCRdb's table, derived via immunoSEQ multiplex PCR, lists solely in-frame clones and lacks some. This table has 400,000 or so clones, over 85% appearing once. Sequencing was done on a sample of peripheral blood. The origin of the receptors is a young man with COVID-19, enrolled during active disease.

The chain links TRBV29-1 to TRBJ2-1; 7 bases are a match to TRBD2. V gave up 5 bases and J gave up 3 bases; unmatched junction bases: 4. The CDR3 extends over 13 amino acids. Per the germline V gene, CDR1 is SQVTM and CDR2 is ANQGSEA. DNA of the CDR3: TGCAGCGTTTTCGGCGGGAGCTACAATGAGCAGTTCTTC. Protein product: CSVFGGSYNEQFF.

The chain uses TRBV21-1 and TRBJ1-5; the D segment call TRBD1 is taken from the table without a DNA check. TRBV21-1 constitutes a pseudogene. The CDR3 contains 15 residues. CDR3 residues: CASSIRQGPNQPQHF. The DNA of the CDR3 is TGTGCCAGCAGCATCCGACAGGGTCCAAATCAGCCCCAGCATTTT.

The chain combines TRBV18 with TRBJ2-1, with 7 nucleotides matching TRBD2. There are 16 residues in the CDR3. The germline V gene has CDR1 KGHSH and CDR2 LQKENI. Unmatched junction bases numbered 11, after V lost 4 bases and J lost 5 bases. The CDR3 DNA is TGTGCCAGCTCACACCGAGGGACTAATACGGACAATGAGCAGTTCTTC. The encoded protein is CASSHRGTNTDNEQFF.